The 14 T cell receptor beta chains listed next were all sequenced from one sample in a study of blood T cell repertoires in COVID-19. The assay was immunoSEQ multiplex PCR, and TCRdb's table has in-frame clones only and misses some. The sample lists 190,000 or so clones, 90% to 95% seen once, with around 0.8% in the top ten. Sequencing was carried out using peripheral blood. These receptors originate from a man under 40 with COVID-19, enrolled during active disease.

The chain recombines TRBV28 with TRBJ1-2; 9 bases agree with TRBD1. The germline V gene encodes CDR1 MDHEN and CDR2 SYDVKM. This CDR3 is built from 17 residues. J was trimmed by 0 bases and V by 4 bases; bases with no gene match: 9. The CDR3 spells CASSYTGGAGSNYGYTF. In DNA, the CDR3 is TGTGCCAGCAGTTATACAGGGGGCGCGGGTTCTAACTATGGCTACACCTTC.

This clone was found once. The chain recombines TRBV6-1 with TRBJ1-1; 9 nucleotides line up with TRBD1. The V and J ends lost 6 bases and 2 bases, in that order; junction bases with no gene match: 10. Per germline, CDR1 MNHNS and CDR2 SASEGT. This CDR3 contains 16 residues. The CDR3 is CASREQGAGGNTEAFF. The DNA for the CDR3 is TGTGCCAGCAGGGAACAGGGGGCGGGTGGAAACACTGAAGCTTTCTTT.

V is TRBV2 and J is TRBJ1-3, with D possibly being TRBD1 (6 bases). The CDR3 spans 16 residues. The germline CDR1 and CDR2 sequences are SNHLY and FYNNEI. Trimming shortened V by 2 bases and J by 2 bases, and 13 bases separated the two germline ends. The CDR3 loop reads CASSELGRGTGNTIYF. In nucleotides, the CDR3 is TGTGCCAGCAGTGAACTTGGCAGGGGAACTGGAAACACCATATATTTT.

This clone has more than one count but fewer than ten. V is TRBV6-1 and J is TRBJ2-7, with 11 bases fitting TRBD1. The CDR3 runs 15 residues. V lost 1 base, J lost 3 bases, and 2 bases stayed unmatched. Germline CDR1 and CDR2: MNHNS and SASEGT. The CDR3 protein is CASSEEGTGGYEQYF. The CDR3, as DNA: TGTGCCAGCAGTGAAGAAGGGACAGGGGGCTACGAGCAGTACTTC.

Of note for this clone: The junction and the germline gene differ at one end; a read error may be behind it. V is TRBV2 and J is TRBJ1-2; 9 bases are shared with TRBD1. The germline V gene has CDR1 SNHLY and CDR2 FYNNEI. The CDR3 totals 14 residues. The CDR3 loop reads CASRPAQTGGIGLF. The DNA for the CDR3 is TGTGCCAGCAGACCAGCACAGACAGGGGGTATCGGCCTCTTC. Full variable domain (missing parts from reference TRBV2 and TRBJ1-2): EPEVTQTPSHQVTQMGQEVILRCVPISNHLYFYWYRQILGQKVEFLVSFYNNEISEKSEIFDDQFSVERPDGSNFTLKIRSTKLEDSAMYFCASRPAQTGGIGLFGSGTRLTVV.

V usage is TRBV18 and J usage is TRBJ2-5; 8 bases align to TRBD2. The CDR3 runs 15 residues. Germline V CDR1 and CDR2: KGHSH, LQKENI. After removal of 2 bases from V and 2 bases from J, the junction contained 4 bases not matched to a gene. CDR3 amino acids: CASSPLPGGQETQYF. The CDR3 nucleotides read TGTGCCAGCTCACCATTGCCGGGGGGGCAAGAGACCCAGTACTTC.

This chain joins TRBV5-1 and TRBJ2-2, with TRBD2 matching over 14 bases. After removal of 3 bases from V and 6 bases from J, the junction contained 4 bases not matched to a gene. Looked up from germline, CDR1 is SGHRS and CDR2 is YFSETQ. CDR3 length: 16 residues. The CDR3 spells CASSSLTSGGAGELFF. CDR3 nucleotides: TGCGCCAGCAGCTCACTGACTAGCGGGGGGGCCGGGGAGCTGTTTTTT. Full variable domain (missing parts from reference TRBV5-1 and TRBJ2-2): KAGVTQTPRYLIKTRGQQVTLSCSPISGHRSVSWYQQTPGQGLQFLFEYFSETQRNKGNFPGRFSGRQFSNSRSEMNVSTLELGDSALYLCASSSLTSGGAGELFFGEGSRLTVL.

This clone was observed once. This sequence joins TRBV19 and TRBJ2-7; TRBD2 is a possible D gene (6 bases). From germline, CDR1 is LNHDA and CDR2 SQIVND (reference sequence). This CDR3 contains 15 residues. The V end lost 10 bases, the J end lost 2 bases, and 21 bases lay between the germline ends. CDR3 region: CATSPGDSSPYEQYF. The DNA of the CDR3 is TGTGCCACCTCTCCCGGGGACTCTTCCCCCTACGAGCAGTACTTC.

The CDR3 nucleotides read TGTGCCAGCAGCGCGGGACAGGAAGCCTACGAGCAGTACTTC. Translating it yields CASSAGQEAYEQYF. The chain uses TRBV5-6 and TRBJ2-7; TRBD1 aligns across 8 bases. Germline values: CDR1 SGHDT, CDR2 YYEEEE. The CDR3 spans 14 residues. V gave up 4 bases and J gave up 2 bases; unmatched junction bases: 5.

This chain joins TRBV11-1 and TRBJ1-5; weak D call: TRBD1 (6 bases). The V gene lost 4 bases and the J gene lost 6 bases, with 10 bases spanning the gap. The CDR3 sequence is 13 residues long. CDR1 is SGHAT, CDR2 FQDESV, per germline (reference sequence). In nucleotides, the CDR3 is TGTGCCAGCAGCTCAACAGGGTTTCAGCCCCAGCATTTT. It yields the protein CASSSTGFQPQHF.

The sample holds a few counts of this clone. CDR3 in amino acids: CASGQSGGRYGYTF. The CDR3 region has the DNA TGTGCTAGTGGTCAGAGCGGGGGGCGCTATGGCTACACCTTC. The V and J genes are TRBV12-5 and TRBJ1-2, with a weak D call TRBD1 (6 bases). The CDR3 has 14 amino acids. V was clipped by 5 bases and J by 4 bases, with 14 bases between them. Germline V gives CDR1 LGHNT, CDR2 FRNRAP. The full variable domain, in which reference TRBV12-5 and TRBJ1-2 provide the parts outside the CDR3, is DARVTQTPRHKVTEMGQEVTMRCQPILGHNTVFWYRQTMMQGLELLAYFRNRAPLDDSGMPKDRFSAEMPDATLATLKIQPSEPRDSAVYFCASGQSGGRYGYTFGSGTRLTVV.

The V gene is TRBV5-1, the J gene TRBJ2-7; D is perhaps TRBD1 (5 bases). This CDR3 has 16 residues. V gave up 3 bases and J gave up 0 bases, with 16 bases separating them. Germline CDR1 and CDR2: SGHRS and YFSETQ. The CDR3 is CASSWELQGNSYEQYF. The DNA for the CDR3 is TGCGCCAGCAGCTGGGAACTTCAGGGAAACTCCTACGAGCAGTACTTC.

The chain links TRBV7-9 to TRBJ1-2; no reliable D call. Germline CDR1 SEHNR, CDR2 FQNEAQ (reference sequence). V was trimmed by 0 bases and J by 4 bases, leaving 3 bases between them. The CDR3 consists of 12 residues. In DNA, the CDR3 is TGTGCCAGCAGCTTAGCCATCTATGGCTACACCTTC. Translated, it gives CASSLAIYGYTF.

This chain joins TRBV27 and TRBJ2-7; D not certain. CDR1 is MNHEY, CDR2 SMNVEV, per germline (reference sequence). V was pared by 6 bases and J by 0 bases, with 12 bases between. CDR3 length: 14 amino acids. The DNA for the CDR3 is TGTGCCAGCAGACGAAGCCCTAGCTCCTACGAGCAGTACTTC. This translates into CASRRSPSSYEQYF.